Reported below is one TCR beta chain. Its antigen remains unknown. A read error may account for a junction end that differs from germline. This record belongs to a study of tumor and adjacent non-tumor tissue in lung cancer. About the study: Aged roughly 31 to 85 years, patients included about 11 men and about 5 women with stage I to III disease. On average, productive TCRbeta reads reached some 4.2 million per sample.

The template was RNA from unsorted bulk tissue. Distant lung tissue was collected more than 3 cm away from the tumor edge. General study points: Patients with more diverse tumor TCRs had worse survival. Top 100 clones took a larger repertoire share in normal lung.

Three rounds of nested PCR, following a modified ARM-PCR protocol, produced the TCRbeta library. In TCRdb, the multiplex PCR reads were re-called with MiXCR into one record per CDR3 protein. The sample lists about 67,000 distinct CDR3 sequences, under 80% occurring once. The CDR3 runs 13 residues. The germline gives CDR1 SQVTM, CDR2 ANQGSEA. The chain is built from TRBV29-1 and TRBJ2-2, with D perhaps matching TRBD2 (6 bases). The sequencing sample was made of distant non-tumor lung tissue. The receptor's source is a man aged 55 to 70 with non-small cell lung cancer. The CDR3 region is CSAEGDNTRELFF. The CDR3 DNA reads TGCAGCGCGGAGGGCGATAACACCAGGGAGCTGTTTTTT.